A single sample is the source of the 20 T cell receptor beta chains below, sequenced in a study of Ad26.COV2.S vaccination and SARS-CoV-2 variants. Treatment indicated: some 19 received Ad26.COV2.S at low or high dose, single or two shots; 5 received placebo; per-sample allocation not given. Sample collection was performed on day 63 after the first vaccine or placebo injection. Data came from immunoSEQ multiplex PCR; TCRdb stores just in-frame clones and leaves some out. Of roughly 510,000 clones in the sample, approximately 88% were seen once. The sequences come from peripheral blood, collected in a trial of Ad26.COV2.S vaccine versus placebo. The origin of the receptors is a person between 18 and 60 years old who received the Ad26.COV2.S COVID-19 vaccine or a placebo.

The gene calls are TRBV27 and TRBJ2-7, with D hard to call. The V end was cut by 4 bases, the J end by 6 bases, with 7 bases between. Germline CDR1 reads MNHEY; CDR2 reads SMNVEV (reference sequence). CDR3 size: 11 residues. The CDR3 region has the DNA TGTGCCAGCAGTTCCTGGGGCGAGCAGTACTTC. Its translation is CASSSWGEQYF.

The rearrangement links TRBV3-1 (or the pseudogene TRBV3-2) to TRBJ1-5, with a tentative D call TRBD1 (6 bases). This CDR3 region has 12 residues. Deletions cut 4 bases from V and 14 bases from J, with 15 bases between. Germline V gene sequence: CDR1 LGHDT, CDR2 YNNKEL (reference sequence). CDR3 residues: CASSPGAAGKHF. CDR3 nucleotide sequence: TGTGCCAGCAGCCCAGGGGCCGCGGGTAAGCATTTT.

This clone was seen once. V gene TRBV9 combines with J gene TRBJ2-2, with unresolved D. Per the germline V gene, CDR1 is SGDLS and CDR2 is YYNGEE. The CDR3 is made up of 13 amino acids. Trimming took off 3 bases at V and 2 bases at J, with 5 bases between the two ends. CDR3: CASSDTNTGELFF. In DNA form, the CDR3 reads TGTGCCAGCAGCGATACTAACACCGGGGAGCTGTTTTTT.

This clone occurred once. The CDR3 DNA is TGTGCCAGCTCACCAGCCCGGGGGAACACTGAAGCTTTCTTT. This gives the protein CASSPARGNTEAFF. The rearrangement joins TRBV18 to TRBJ1-1; D is ambiguous. The CDR3 contains 14 residues. CDR1 and CDR2 from the germline V gene are KGHSH and LQKENI. Trimming took off 2 bases at V and 1 base at J, with 8 bases between the two ends.

V and J are TRBV7-9 and TRBJ1-5; D remains ambiguous. Trimming removed 1 base from V and 7 bases from J, with 11 bases in between. This CDR3 is 14 amino acids long. The germline V gene has CDR1 SEHNR and CDR2 FQNEAQ (reference sequence). The CDR3 spells CASSLGELGQPQHF. CDR3 sequence (DNA): TGTGCCAGCAGCTTAGGGGAGCTTGGGCAGCCCCAGCATTTT.

The V call is TRBV9, the J call TRBJ2-7; the match to TRBD1 covers 10 bases. This CDR3 contains 15 residues. Germline-derived CDR1 and CDR2 are SGDLS and YYNGEE. Germline trimming cut 0 bases from V and 3 bases from J; bases unmatched to any gene: 3. DNA of the CDR3: TGTGCCAGCAGCGTAGGCGGGACAGGGGACTACGAGCAGTACTTC. Protein product: CASSVGGTGDYEQYF. The variable domain in full, completed from reference TRBV9 and TRBJ2-7, reads DSGVTQTPKHLITATGQRVTLRCSPRSGDLSVYWYQQSLDQGLQFLIQYYNGEERAKGNILERFSAQQFPDLHSELNLSSLELGDSALYFCASSVGGTGDYEQYFGPGTRLTVT.

The chain couples TRBV20-1 to TRBJ1-6; D remains unclear. Per the germline V gene, CDR1 is DFQATT and CDR2 is SNEGSKA (reference sequence). With 3 bases removed from V and 10 bases from J, the gap between germline ends came to 10 bases. The CDR3 runs 12 residues. The CDR3 loop reads CSASIPDSPLHF. The CDR3 bases are TGCAGTGCTAGTATCCCTGACTCACCCCTCCACTTT.

This chain joins TRBV24-1 and TRBJ2-1; D is possibly TRBD2 (6 bases). CDR1 KGHDR and CDR2 SFDVKD come from the germline V gene. V shed 9 bases and J shed 6 bases, with 14 bases lying between them. This CDR3 has 13 amino acids. The CDR3 region is CATGAAGSNEQFF. The CDR3 DNA sequence: TGTGCCACCGGAGCCGCCGGGAGCAATGAGCAGTTCTTC.

This chain links TRBV2 with TRBJ1-4; maybe TRBD1 (5 bases). The V gene's germline CDR1 is SNHLY and CDR2 FYNNEI. The CDR3 sequence is 13 residues long. V was trimmed by 7 bases and J by 4 bases, leaving 10 bases between them. The CDR3 DNA sequence: TGTGCCAGCAAAGGGACGGGTAATGAAAAACTGTTTTTT. Translating gives CASKGTGNEKLFF.

This chain uses TRBV27 with TRBJ2-7; tentatively, D is TRBD1 or TRBD2 (5 bases each). V was trimmed by 6 bases and J by 6 bases, leaving 18 bases between them. Germline CDR1 reads MNHEY; CDR2 reads SMNVEV (reference sequence). CDR3 size: 14 residues. CDR3 residues: CASSPNVKGTEQYF. CDR3 in DNA: TGTGCCAGCAGCCCCAACGTCAAAGGGACCGAGCAGTACTTC.

J is TRBJ1-2 and V is TRBV2; 7 positions agree with TRBD1. V lost 9 bases, J lost 5 bases, and 12 bases stayed unmatched. This CDR3 comprises 14 residues. Germline values: CDR1 SNHLY, CDR2 FYNNEI. CDR3 sequence: CASYPGGRGYGYTF. The DNA for the CDR3 is TGTGCCAGTTACCCAGGGGGAAGGGGATATGGCTACACCTTC.

The chain carries TRBV9 and TRBJ2-4; a possible D gene is TRBD2 (6 bases). From germline, CDR1 is SGDLS and CDR2 YYNGEE. V was trimmed by 4 bases and J by 5 bases, leaving 10 bases between them. The CDR3 is 13 amino acids. In nucleotides, the CDR3 is TGTGCCAGCAGCCCCGCGGGACAAAACATTCAGTACTTC. Its translation is CASSPAGQNIQYF.

The J gene is TRBJ2-2, the V gene TRBV6-6, with D hard to call. V was shortened by 1 base and J by 7 bases, with 10 bases between the two germline ends. Germline assignment: CDR1 MNHNY and CDR2 SVGAGI (reference sequence). The CDR3 spans 14 residues. CDR3 in amino acids: CASSYYGYGGELFF. The CDR3 DNA reads TGTGCCAGCAGTTACTATGGGTACGGCGGGGAGCTGTTTTTT.

This clone was seen just once. The genes are TRBV24-1 and TRBJ2-3; D is possibly TRBD2 (5 bases). The CDR3 spans 16 residues. Germline CDR1 and CDR2: KGHDR and SFDVKD. V lost 3 bases to trimming and J lost 0 bases, with 12 bases between them. The CDR3 bases are TGTGCCACCAGTGATGTTGCGGGTAGGAGCACAGATACGCAGTATTTT. Protein: CATSDVAGRSTDTQYF.

The chain uses TRBV6-2 or TRBV6-3 and TRBJ2-1, with TRBD2 identical over 8 bases. J lost 0 bases, V lost 2 bases, and 0 bases had no gene match. Germline lookup yields CDR1 MNHEY and CDR2 SVGEGT. This CDR3 comprises 15 residues. The CDR3 loop reads CASSYSGSSYNEQFF. CDR3 DNA: TGTGCCAGCAGTTACAGCGGGAGCTCCTACAATGAGCAGTTCTTC.

CDR3 bases: TGTGCCACTAGAAACCCACCCCGTGAGCAGTTCTTC. It yields the protein CATRNPPREQFF. The chain recombines TRBV28 with TRBJ2-1; D call uncertain. V was trimmed by 10 bases and J by 9 bases, leaving 16 bases between them. Germline CDR1 is MDHEN and CDR2 is SYDVKM. The CDR3 has 12 residues. Supplemented by reference TRBV28 and TRBJ2-1, the full variable domain reads DVKVTQSSRYLVKRTGEKVFLECVQDMDHENMFWYRQDPGLGLRLIYFSYDVKMKEKGDIPEGYSVSREKKERFSLILESASTNQTSMYLCATRNPPREQFFGPGTRLTVL.

V is TRBV7-3 and J is TRBJ1-1, with TRBD1 identical over 8 bases. The CDR3 runs to 15 residues. Losses at the gene ends were 6 bases for V and 6 bases for J; bases not matched to a gene: 12. Germline values: CDR1 SGHTA, CDR2 FQGTGA. This CDR3 is CASRSTGAMNAEAFF. CDR3 nucleotide sequence: TGTGCCAGCAGGTCGACAGGGGCTATGAATGCTGAAGCTTTCTTT.

V and J are TRBV19 and TRBJ2-3; no clear D. V was shortened by 1 base and J by 4 bases, with 12 bases between the two germline ends. CDR1 is LNHDA, CDR2 SQIVND, per germline (reference sequence). The CDR3 contains 15 residues. CDR3 sequence: CASSIGGSIPDTQYF. The CDR3 DNA reads as TGTGCCAGTAGTATAGGTGGTAGCATCCCAGATACGCAGTATTTT.

This clone came up once. V gene TRBV20-1 combines with J gene TRBJ2-1; D is ambiguous. Germline V gene sequence: CDR1 DFQATT, CDR2 SNEGSKA (reference sequence). Between the trimmed V and J ends, which lost 8 bases and 1 base, there was a span of 6 bases. This CDR3 spans 11 amino acids. In DNA, the CDR3 is TGCAGTACCTGGTCCTACAATGAGCAGTTCTTC. Translating it yields CSTWSYNEQFF.

The chain couples TRBV5-1 to TRBJ2-7, with 12 nucleotides matching TRBD2. Germline CDR1 SGHRS, CDR2 YFSETQ. V shed 4 bases, J shed 1 base, and the junction held 3 bases outside the gene matches. This CDR3 spans 15 amino acids. The CDR3 region is CASSRTSGDSYEQYF. The DNA for the CDR3 is TGCGCCAGCAGCAGGACTAGCGGGGATTCCTACGAGCAGTACTTC.